A selection of T cell receptor beta chains follows, all from one sample in a study of monozygotic twins with inflammatory bowel disease. TCRdb re-called the 5' RACE reads and shows each CDR3 protein once, DNA omitted. The repertoire shows 420,000 or so distinct CDR3 sequences; the top ten hold less than 2.5%. The sample consisted of blood. These receptors all stem from a human donor with ulcerative colitis or Crohn's disease, or a healthy co-twin of an affected twin (not recorded which). Each CDR3 is given with its conserved first and last residue.

CDR3 protein | J gene | V gene
CASSSLINSYNEQFF | TRBJ2-1 | TRBV7-6
CASRPPGIGTEAFF | TRBJ1-1 | TRBV6-2/TRBV6-3
CATKSPSTDTQYF | TRBJ2-3 | TRBV10-3
CASSTSGLAGGDTYNEQFF | TRBJ2-1 | TRBV11-1
CAWRRVGSGGYNEQFF | TRBJ2-1 | TRBV30
CASSFEEYGYTF | TRBJ1-2 | TRBV7-2
CTSSQPLRRGHNEQFF | TRBJ2-1 | TRBV1
CASSLAIAGVYTQYF | TRBJ2-5 | TRBV7-2
CAWSGDTYYGYTF | TRBJ1-2 | TRBV30
CASTGDRDSSGANVLTF | TRBJ2-6 | TRBV19
CASSIVAFMNTEAFF | TRBJ1-1 | TRBV19
CSVVDNGKLFF | TRBJ1-4 | TRBV29-1
CATNRGKWEQYF | TRBJ2-7 | TRBV28
CSALFFSGGVYVTDTQYF | TRBJ2-3 | TRBV29-1
CSARVDRGKSNYGYTF | TRBJ1-2 | TRBV20-1
CSADRDTSEQYF | TRBJ2-7 | TRBV20-1
CASKHLLGDTGELFF | TRBJ2-2 | TRBV6-1
CARGDSGANVLTF | TRBJ2-6 | TRBV7-9
CASSRLGQARNEQYF | TRBJ2-7 | TRBV7-9